The rows below give T cell receptor beta chains drawn from one sample of a study of radiation and T cells in renal cell carcinoma. The method was immunoSEQ multiplex PCR; TCRdb's version includes in-frame clones alone and lacks a portion of them. The sample lists about 130,000 clones, approximately 78% seen once, with around 2.8% in the top ten. The source was blood, collected from a patient whose treatment included radiotherapy and nephrectomy. Source of these receptors: an older woman with renal cell carcinoma. CDR3s leave out the opening cysteine and the closing phenylalanine or tryptophan. Each record gives: D gene, J gene, V gene, CDR3 protein. The D gene is left open where the match is weak.

TRBD1,TRBJ2-7,TRBV7-8,ASRTGSNYEQY
.,TRBJ1-2,TRBV28,ASTQEGRGYT
.,TRBJ1-1,TRBV7-3,ASSLNANTEAF
TRBD1,TRBJ2-7,TRBV6-6,ASRRTGVSYEQY
.,TRBJ1-2,TRBV7-3,ASSSGVGYT
.,TRBJ1-6,TRBV4-1,ASRQAGDSPLH
.,TRBJ2-7,TRBV20-1,SASFDYEQY
.,TRBJ1-4,TRBV4-1,ASSHTGGQNEKLF
.,TRBJ1-1,TRBV19,ASSTKAFAGRAF
.,TRBJ1-2,TRBV2,ASREQGLGHYGYT